This T cell receptor (beta chain) was identified during a study of blood T cell repertoires in COVID-19. Study summary: PBMCs, B-cell-depleted T cells, or T cells were the source of the cDNA or gDNA that made up the material.

Authors' processing steps: Amplifying reference gene primers gave estimates of nucleated cell counts. Sequencing was performed with immunoSEQ multiplex PCR; in TCRdb, only in-frame clones are kept and a portion is missing. V and J calls and clone size come straight from that table; D and trimming were deduced from the DNA. The sample has around 130,000 clones; 82% are singletons. This CDR3 spans 14 amino acids. V lost 3 bases, J lost 10 bases, and 16 bases lay in between. Per the germline V gene, CDR1 is LNHDA and CDR2 is SQIVND (reference sequence). The TCR originated in a woman in her sixties or seventies with acute or convalescent COVID-19. The rearrangement joins TRBV19 to TRBJ1-3; possibly TRBD1 for D (5 bases). Source material: peripheral blood. DNA for the CDR3: TGTGCCAGTAGTATCGAACAGGCCCGTGGAACCATATATTTT. As protein: CASSIEQARGTIYF.